This entry lists 27 T cell receptor beta chains sequenced from one sample in a study of T cell responses to AZD1222 COVID-19 vaccine (dated by TCRdb to about 2021). Libraries were prepared through the immunoSEQ multiplex PCR assay. Here the immuneACCESS table is served through TCRdb, limited to in-frame sequences with V and J called. Missing clones are a known gap in these copies; in checked studies unresolved V genes cover under half, and the rest lacks a known reason. Counted in this sample were approximately 99,000 clones; 86% of them appeared once. Of the sample, about 3% is held by the ten largest clones. In the paper's terms, the time point label means: baseline before first vaccination. Sequenced material: peripheral blood, taken on day 0 of AZD1222 vaccination. These receptors originate from an adult in good health.

The chain employs TRBV2 and TRBJ1-5; the match to TRBD1 covers 9 bases. Germline V gives CDR1 SNHLY, CDR2 FYNNEI. CDR3 length: 16 amino acids. V trimming: 5 bases; J trimming: 6 bases; junction bases outside the gene matches: 11. This chain's CDR3 is CASSRDRASPGQPQHF. The DNA for the CDR3 is TGTGCCAGCAGTCGGGACAGGGCCAGCCCGGGTCAGCCCCAGCATTTT. Together with reference TRBV2 and TRBJ1-5, the CDR3 gives the full variable domain: EPEVTQTPSHQVTQMGQEVILRCVPISNHLYFYWYRQILGQKVEFLVSFYNNEISEKSEIFDDQFSVERPDGSNFTLKIRSTKLEDSAMYFCASSRDRASPGQPQHFGDGTRLSIL.

V and J are TRBV3-1 (or the pseudogene TRBV3-2) and TRBJ1-1, with 12 bases that match TRBD1. The germline gives CDR1 LGHDT, CDR2 YNNKEL (reference sequence). The CDR3 runs to 15 residues. V lost 4 bases to trimming and J lost 4 bases; unmatched junction nucleotides: 4. CDR3 residues: CASSPGDRGLTEAFF. The CDR3 DNA sequence: TGTGCCAGCAGCCCCGGGGACAGGGGGCTCACTGAAGCTTTCTTT.

The CDR3 spells CASSLVSGTGHEQYF. CDR3 coding DNA: TGCGCCAGCAGCTTGGTGTCGGGGACTGGCCACGAGCAGTACTTC. The chain joins TRBV5-1 to TRBJ2-7; a weak D match, TRBD2 (6 bases). V dropped 0 bases and J dropped 5 bases, with 15 bases sitting between them. This CDR3 contains 15 residues. Germline CDR1 reads SGHRS; CDR2 reads YFSETQ.

This chain links TRBV5-4 with TRBJ2-7; D gene unclear. The CDR3 totals 16 residues. V shed 3 bases and J shed 5 bases, with 21 bases lying between them. The germline V gene has CDR1 SGHNT and CDR2 YYREEE (reference sequence). CDR3 residues: CASSSSWTVRDNEQYF. CDR3 DNA: TGTGCCAGCAGCTCGTCCTGGACGGTCAGAGATAACGAGCAGTACTTC.

CDR3: CASSLLSGGYEQYF. As DNA, the CDR3 is TGTGCCAGCAGTTTATTGTCAGGGGGCTACGAGCAGTACTTC. The chain uses TRBV27 and TRBJ2-7, with 7 bases lining up with TRBD1. CDR3 length equals 14 residues. In germline, CDR1 is MNHEY, CDR2 SMNVEV (reference sequence). The trim removed 1 base at V and 3 bases at J, leaving 3 bases unmatched.

The V and J genes are TRBV7-2 and TRBJ2-1; D unclear. Germline V lookup: CDR1 SGHTA, CDR2 FQGNSA. V lost 1 base to trimming and J lost 5 bases, with 9 bases between them. This CDR3 region has 14 residues. CDR3: CASSLVIGNNEQFF. The CDR3, as DNA: TGTGCCAGCAGCTTAGTTATAGGTAACAATGAGCAGTTCTTC.

Here the CDR3 DNA reads TGTGCCAGCTCATTAGGGGGACAGGGGTTGAACACTGAAGCTTTCTTT. Its protein is CASSLGGQGLNTEAFF. The V gene is TRBV18, the J gene TRBJ1-1; 10 bases are a match to TRBD1. The length of the CDR3 is 16 residues. The V gene's germline CDR1 is KGHSH and CDR2 LQKENI. The V gene end was trimmed by 5 bases and the J gene end by 0 bases; junction bases not matched to a gene: 6.

This rearrangement joins TRBV7-7 to TRBJ2-3, with 7 bases fitting TRBD1. This CDR3 spans 15 amino acids. Germline assignment: CDR1 SSHAT and CDR2 FNYEAQ (reference sequence). V dropped 3 bases and J dropped 5; count of bases not matched to a gene: 8. CDR3: CASSFTGAPEDTQYF. The CDR3 region has the DNA TGTGCCAGCAGCTTTACAGGGGCCCCCGAAGATACGCAGTATTTT.

V gene TRBV5-1 combines with J gene TRBJ2-3; the D call may be TRBD1 or TRBD2 (5 bases each). Germline CDR1 and CDR2: SGHRS and YFSETQ. This CDR3 spans 15 amino acids. Trimming stripped 5 bases from V and 4 bases from J, with 17 bases between. CDR3: CASRPDGARADTQYF. CDR3 in DNA: TGCGCCAGCAGACCGGATGGGGCGCGGGCAGATACGCAGTATTTT.

V is TRBV7-2 and J is TRBJ2-7, with 9 bases that match TRBD2. The germline gives CDR1 SGHTA, CDR2 FQGNSA. The CDR3 length is 15 residues. Trimming at V came to 1 base and at J to 5 bases, leaving 6 bases not matched to a gene. The CDR3 loop reads CASSLVGGGANEQYF. Here the CDR3 DNA reads TGTGCCAGCAGCTTAGTAGGCGGGGGGGCCAACGAGCAGTACTTC.

This clone was counted once. V and J are TRBV20-1 and TRBJ2-1; 10 bases align to TRBD2. After removal of 3 bases from V and 8 bases from J, the junction contained 16 bases not matched to a gene. The CDR3 consists of 17 residues. Germline V gene sequence: CDR1 DFQATT, CDR2 SNEGSKA (reference sequence). CDR3 loop: CSASVGSGGNLLYEQFF. The CDR3 nucleotides are TGCAGTGCTAGTGTGGGTAGCGGGGGGAACCTACTGTATGAGCAGTTCTTC.

This clone has just a few counts. The gene calls are TRBV4-1 and TRBJ1-2, with TRBD1 identical over 10 bases. The V and J ends lost 8 bases and 8 bases, in that order; junction bases with no gene match: 8. From germline, CDR1 is MGHRA and CDR2 YSYEKL. The length of the CDR3 is 13 residues. CDR3 amino acids: CASHSWDRGGYTF. Written as DNA, the CDR3 is TGCGCCAGCCATTCTTGGGACAGGGGAGGCTACACCTTC.

This clone was counted a few times. This rearrangement joins TRBV5-1 to TRBJ1-6; tentatively, D is TRBD1 (5 bases). CDR3 size: 16 residues. Germline-derived CDR1 and CDR2 are SGHRS and YFSETQ. The V end lost 4 bases, the J end lost 6 bases, and 17 bases lay between the germline ends. This CDR3 reads CASSPGPSGGNSPLHF. As DNA, the CDR3 is TGCGCCAGCAGCCCTGGGCCCTCGGGGGGTAATTCACCCCTCCACTTT. Based on the CDR3 plus reference TRBV5-1 and TRBJ1-6, the full variable domain is KAGVTQTPRYLIKTRGQQVTLSCSPISGHRSVSWYQQTPGQGLQFLFEYFSETQRNKGNFPGRFSGRQFSNSRSEMNVSTLELGDSALYLCASSPGPSGGNSPLHFGNGTRLTVT.

This chain links TRBV14 with TRBJ1-4; TRBD1 matches 7 bases. The V and J ends lost 5 bases and 5 bases, in that order; junction bases with no gene match: 14. The germline gives CDR1 SGHDN, CDR2 FVKESK. CDR3 length: 17 residues. As DNA, the CDR3 is TGTGCCAGCAGCTCAAAGGGTCCGGGACAGCTCAATGAAAAACTGTTTTTT. It translates to CASSSKGPGQLNEKLFF.

The V call is TRBV5-4, the J call TRBJ2-1; 13 nucleotides agree with TRBD2. With 0 bases clipped from V and 16 bases from J, the junction kept 13 bases outside the gene matches. Per the germline V gene, CDR1 is SGHNT and CDR2 is YYREEE (reference sequence). There are 16 residues in the CDR3. The CDR3 region is CASSLASRLAGGPLFF. The CDR3, as DNA: TGTGCCAGCAGCTTGGCCTCTCGACTAGCGGGGGGCCCCTTATTCTTC.

V gene TRBV11-2 combines with J gene TRBJ2-7; 9 bases agree with TRBD1. The V segment lost 5 bases and the J segment 4 bases; nucleotides outside the gene matches: 3. Per the germline V gene, CDR1 is SGHAT and CDR2 is FQNNGV. The CDR3 consists of 13 residues. The CDR3 sequence: CASSRGQGYEQYF. The CDR3 nucleotides read TGTGCCAGCAGCCGAGGACAGGGGTACGAGCAGTACTTC.

The V call is TRBV5-1, the J call TRBJ2-7; D remains unclear. The CDR3 totals 13 residues. Germline CDR1 SGHRS, CDR2 YFSETQ. The germline V and J ends were trimmed by 4 bases and 2 bases, with 10 bases remaining between them. For the CDR3, the DNA is TGCGCCAGCAGCAGGACGGCAACCTACGAGCAGTACTTC. Amino acid sequence: CASSRTATYEQYF.

CDR3 coding DNA: TGTGCCAGCAGCCAAGGTCGGGGACTGGCTAACTATGGCTACACCTTC. Encoded protein: CASSQGRGLANYGYTF. The rearrangement joins TRBV14 to TRBJ1-2, with D possibly being TRBD1 (5 bases). Germline CDR1 is SGHDN and CDR2 is FVKESK. With 1 base removed from V and 0 bases from J, the gap between germline ends came to 12 bases. The CDR3 sequence is 16 residues long.

This clone was recorded once. The chain carries TRBV28 and TRBJ2-7; either TRBD1 or TRBD2 may fit D (5 bases each). The CDR3 length is 14 residues. Germline V lookup: CDR1 MDHEN, CDR2 SYDVKM. Deletions cut 10 bases from V and 0 bases from J, with 16 bases between. For the CDR3, the DNA is TGTGCCACCATAACCGGGACCGTCTCCTACGAGCAGTACTTC. Amino acids: CATITGTVSYEQYF. The variable domain in full, completed from reference TRBV28 and TRBJ2-7, reads DVKVTQSSRYLVKRTGEKVFLECVQDMDHENMFWYRQDPGLGLRLIYFSYDVKMKEKGDIPEGYSVSREKKERFSLILESASTNQTSMYLCATITGTVSYEQYFGPGTRLTVT.

The CDR3 region has the DNA TGTGCCAGCAGCTTATCACAGGGAAATAATTCACCCCTCCACTTT. Its translation is CASSLSQGNNSPLHF. This chain connects TRBV7-9 to TRBJ1-6; possibly TRBD1 for D (6 bases). Germline assignment: CDR1 SEHNR and CDR2 FQNEAQ (reference sequence). V was trimmed by 2 bases and J by 5 bases, leaving 10 bases between them. This CDR3 contains 15 residues.

The rearrangement links TRBV5-6 to TRBJ1-4; D possibly corresponds to TRBD1 (5 bases). Germline CDR1 is SGHDT and CDR2 is YYEEEE. Trimming shortened V by 10 bases and J by 8 bases, and 18 bases separated the two germline ends. There are 13 residues in the CDR3. The CDR3 protein is CASPTGLGEKLFF. The CDR3 nucleotides read TGTGCCTCCCCCACGGGGCTCGGGGAAAAACTGTTTTTT.

The chain links TRBV4-1 to TRBJ2-3, with 7 positions matching TRBD2. J gave up 2 bases and V 1 base, and 6 bases lay outside the gene matches. The CDR3 sequence is 16 residues long. Germline V gene data show CDR1 as MGHRA and CDR2 as YSYEKL. In DNA, the CDR3 is TGCGCCAGCAGCCAAGGTTTCGGGGGGAACACAGATACGCAGTATTTT. Translating gives CASSQGFGGNTDTQYF.

This rearrangement joins TRBV9 to TRBJ1-2; 9 bases agree with TRBD1. This CDR3 has 17 residues. Germline CDR1 and CDR2: SGDLS and YYNGEE. V was clipped by 2 bases and J by 4 bases; unmatched bases: 12. CDR3 residues: CASSVPRTGEGSYGYTF. The CDR3 DNA reads TGTGCCAGCAGCGTTCCTAGGACAGGGGAAGGTTCCTATGGCTACACCTTC. The full variable domain, its missing parts supplied by reference TRBV9 and TRBJ1-2, is DSGVTQTPKHLITATGQRVTLRCSPRSGDLSVYWYQQSLDQGLQFLIQYYNGEERAKGNILERFSAQQFPDLHSELNLSSLELGDSALYFCASSVPRTGEGSYGYTFGSGTRLTVV.

V and J are TRBV19 and TRBJ1-5, with 7 positions matching TRBD1. Trimming removed 4 bases from V and 10 bases from J; junction bases left unmatched: 7. Germline V gives CDR1 LNHDA, CDR2 SQIVND (reference sequence). The CDR3 loop spans 13 amino acids. DNA for the CDR3: TGTGCCAGTAGTACGACAGGGATGGAACCCCAGCATTTT. Protein product: CASSTTGMEPQHF.

This clone was picked up one time. The rearrangement uses TRBV5-3 and TRBJ1-5; maybe TRBD1 (6 bases). TRBV5-3 is designated an ORF whose function remains uncertain. The CDR3 is 16 amino acids. Trimming left V 1 base short and J 7 bases short, with 18 bases between. The CDR3 coding sequence is TGTGCCAGAAGCTTGACCGGGAGGGGGATTGACCAGCCCCAGCATTTT. This codes for CARSLTGRGIDQPQHF.

This chain joins TRBV7-2 and TRBJ2-1; 9 bases are shared with TRBD1. V was clipped by 5 bases and J by 5 bases; unmatched bases: 7. The CDR3 has 15 residues. The germline V gene encodes CDR1 SGHTA and CDR2 FQGNSA. The CDR3 DNA follows: TGTGCCAGCAGCCCTCGGACAGGGGACCACAATGAGCAGTTCTTC. It is translated as CASSPRTGDHNEQFF. The entire variable domain, with the rest obtained from reference TRBV7-2 and TRBJ2-1, is as follows: GAGVSQSPSNKVTEKGKDVELRCDPISGHTALYWYRQSLGQGLEFLIYFQGNSAPDKSGLPSDRFSAERTGGSVSTLTIQRTQQEDSAVYLCASSPRTGDHNEQFFGPGTRLTVL.

This clone was seen a single time. The CDR3 loop reads CASSLVANEKLFF. CDR3 DNA: TGTGCCAGCAGCTTAGTGGCGAATGAAAAACTGTTTTTT. The gene calls are TRBV11-1 and TRBJ1-4; D not certain. The CDR3 covers 13 residues. Deletions cut 1 base from V and 5 bases from J, with 5 bases between. Germline V gives CDR1 SGHAT, CDR2 FQDESV (reference sequence).